The clone carrying this TCR beta chain was recorded a few times. The data originate from a study of blood T cell repertoires in COVID-19. Study overall: The United States, Italy and Spain were the sources of the acute and convalescent COVID-19 samples.

The table came from immunoSEQ multiplex PCR; TCRdb's copy has only in-frame clones and leaves some out. The sample has 300,000 to 450,000 clones, roughly 86% seen once. After removal of 6 bases from V and 6 bases from J, the junction contained 4 bases not matched to a gene. Germline assignment: CDR1 MGHDK and CDR2 SYGVNS. This CDR3 is built from 13 residues. The source is a human donor with acute or convalescent COVID-19. The donor label of this sample is uncertain. This chain links TRBV25-1 with TRBJ1-2; the match to TRBD1 covers 10 bases. The sequencing sample was made of peripheral blood. CDR3 region: CASSRQGAHGYTF. The CDR3 DNA reads TGTGCCAGCAGCCGACAGGGGGCGCATGGCTACACCTTC.